The 24 T cell receptor beta chains below were found in one sample sequenced in a study of blood T cell repertoires in COVID-19. TCRdb keeps only in-frame clones here, not all; method: immunoSEQ multiplex PCR. This sample has fewer than 250,000 clones, with 83% found just once. The sample consisted of peripheral blood. The receptors shown here come from a woman in her thirties or forties with active or convalescent COVID-19.

The V gene is TRBV13, the J gene TRBJ2-7; D is possibly TRBD2 (6 bases). CDR3 length: 16 amino acids. V shed 6 bases and J shed 2 bases, with 20 bases lying between them. Germline CDR1 reads PRHDT; CDR2 reads FYEKMQ (reference sequence). Here the CDR3 reads CASSLGGRGIPYEQYF. The CDR3 nucleotides read TGTGCCAGCAGTCTCGGAGGGCGGGGAATTCCCTACGAGCAGTACTTC.

The chain links TRBV6-5 to TRBJ1-1; D perhaps matches TRBD1 (5 bases). With 5 bases removed from V and 0 bases from J, the gap between germline ends came to 10 bases. CDR3 length: 14 amino acids. Germline CDR1 is MNHEY and CDR2 is SVGAGI. CDR3 DNA sequence: TGTGCCAGCAGTCTTGACAGAATGAACACTGAAGCTTTCTTT. This encodes CASSLDRMNTEAFF.

The V gene is TRBV9, the J gene TRBJ1-2; 7 bases agree with TRBD1. Germline-derived CDR1 and CDR2 are SGDLS and YYNGEE. This CDR3 contains 14 residues. The V segment lost 3 bases and the J segment 8 bases; nucleotides outside the gene matches: 10. In DNA, the CDR3 is TGTGCCAGCAGCGCGGGACAGACCCCTCCCGGCTACACCTTC. Translation: CASSAGQTPPGYTF.

This chain links TRBV6-1 with TRBJ1-3; 8 nucleotides line up with TRBD1. This CDR3 has 15 residues. Germline CDR1 MNHNS, CDR2 SASEGT. The V and J ends lost 3 bases and 4 bases, in that order; junction bases with no gene match: 5. For the CDR3, the DNA is TGTGCCAGCAGTGAGCGACAGGGGAGGGGAAACACCATATATTTT. Translation gives CASSERQGRGNTIYF.

The chain uses TRBV5-4 and TRBJ2-1; 11 nucleotides match TRBD2. V trimming: 2 bases; J trimming: 4 bases; junction bases outside the gene matches: 5. The germline V gene encodes CDR1 SGHNT and CDR2 YYREEE (reference sequence). The CDR3 length is 16 residues. Here the CDR3 reads CASSFPSGGLYNEQFF. CDR3 DNA: TGTGCCAGCAGCTTTCCTAGCGGGGGGCTTTACAATGAGCAGTTCTTC.

The V call is TRBV2, the J call TRBJ2-1; 7 bases line up with TRBD2. CDR3 size: 15 residues. The ends lost 3 bases at V and 2 bases at J; junction bases unmatched: 4. The germline V gene has CDR1 SNHLY and CDR2 FYNNEI. CDR3 in amino acids: CASSDPAGTYNEQFF. The CDR3 region has the DNA TGTGCCAGCAGTGACCCAGCGGGGACCTACAATGAGCAGTTCTTC.

The chain links TRBV7-9 to TRBJ2-5; 9 bases match TRBD2. Germline CDR1 reads SEHNR; CDR2 reads FQNEAQ (reference sequence). Germline trimming cut 5 bases from V and 2 bases from J; bases unmatched to any gene: 6. The CDR3 runs 15 residues. CDR3 loop: CASSGGLAVQETQYF. The CDR3 DNA reads TGTGCCAGCAGCGGGGGACTAGCAGTTCAAGAGACCCAGTACTTC.

CDR3 nucleotide sequence: TGTGCCACCAGTGATTCGGGGACAGAGAGCACAGATACGCAGTATTTT. It translates to CATSDSGTESTDTQYF. This chain uses TRBV24-1 with TRBJ2-3; 7 bases are a match to TRBD1. Germline CDR1 KGHDR, CDR2 SFDVKD. The V segment lost 2 bases and the J segment 0 bases; nucleotides outside the gene matches: 4. The CDR3 is made up of 16 amino acids.

This chain uses TRBV24-1 with TRBJ2-3; 14 bases fit TRBD2. The CDR3 sequence is 18 residues long. V shed 4 bases and J 6 bases; nucleotides not matched to a gene: 11. The germline gives CDR1 KGHDR, CDR2 SFDVKD. The CDR3 region is CATSDPGTSGSVSDTQYF. The CDR3 DNA reads as TGTGCCACCAGTGACCCCGGGACTAGCGGGAGTGTCTCGGATACGCAGTATTTT.

The V call is TRBV6-5, the J call TRBJ2-5; 9 nucleotides line up with TRBD1. The germline V gene encodes CDR1 MNHEY and CDR2 SVGAGI. J was trimmed by 4 bases and V by 6 bases; bases with no gene match: 3. The CDR3 has 13 residues. The DNA for the CDR3 is TGTGCCAGCAGCAAACAGGGGGCAGAGACCCAGTACTTC. Its translation is CASSKQGAETQYF.

This sequence joins TRBV5-5 and TRBJ2-6, with D possibly TRBD2 on 6 matching bases. CDR3 length: 15 residues. CDR1 is SGHKS, CDR2 YYEKEE, per germline (reference sequence). The V end was cut by 4 bases, the J end by 0 bases, with 8 bases between. In DNA, the CDR3 is TGTGCCAGCAGCACGCGGGGCTCTGGGGCCAACGTCCTGACTTTC. Amino acid sequence: CASSTRGSGANVLTF.

This sequence joins TRBV30 and TRBJ2-5, with 7 bases that match TRBD2. J was trimmed by 4 bases and V by 0 bases; bases with no gene match: 2. The CDR3 runs to 13 residues. Germline V gene data show CDR1 as GTSNPN and CDR2 as SVGIG (reference sequence). In nucleotides, the CDR3 is TGTGCCTGGAGTGTACGGGGGGTAGAGACCCAGTACTTC. Amino acid sequence: CAWSVRGVETQYF.

The chain couples TRBV11-1 to TRBJ1-1; 10 nucleotides match TRBD1. This CDR3 is 15 amino acids long. Germline loops: CDR1 SGHAT, CDR2 FQDESV (reference sequence). After removal of 5 bases from V and 4 bases from J, the junction contained 7 bases not matched to a gene. CDR3 sequence: CASSLQTGGGTEAFF. In nucleotides, the CDR3 is TGTGCCAGCAGCCTTCAGACAGGGGGCGGCACTGAAGCTTTCTTT.

The chain joins TRBV6-2 or TRBV6-3 to TRBJ2-3, with TRBD2 as a possible D gene (6 bases). CDR1 and CDR2 from the germline V gene are MNHEY and SVGEGT. V lost 6 bases, J lost 0 bases, and 16 bases lay in between. This CDR3 is 16 amino acids long. CDR3 residues: CASSPPWTTSTDTQYF. CDR3 bases: TGTGCCAGCAGCCCTCCCTGGACTACGAGCACAGATACGCAGTATTTT.

V gene TRBV19 combines with J gene TRBJ1-2; 10 nucleotides align to TRBD1. The CDR3 has 13 residues. Losses at the gene ends were 10 bases for V and 2 bases for J; bases not matched to a gene: 4. Per germline, CDR1 LNHDA and CDR2 SQIVND (reference sequence). The CDR3 spells CATRQGANYGYTF. CDR3 DNA: TGTGCCACCCGACAGGGGGCGAACTATGGCTACACCTTC.

The chain joins TRBV10-3 to TRBJ2-1, with 8 bases identical to TRBD2. The CDR3 extends over 15 amino acids. The germline V gene encodes CDR1 ENHRY and CDR2 SYGVKD. The CDR3 nucleotides read TGTGCAAGTCAGACGGGAGGGCCGGGATACAATGAGCAGTTCTTC. It translates to CASQTGGPGYNEQFF.

This chain joins TRBV29-1 and TRBJ1-1; 11 bases align to TRBD1. Germline V gene data show CDR1 as SQVTM and CDR2 as ANQGSEA. Trimming cost V 6 bases and J 5 bases; bases outside gene matches: 8. This CDR3 spans 14 amino acids. The CDR3: CSVYTGTGGTEAFF. DNA for the CDR3: TGCAGCGTCTATACCGGGACAGGGGGGACTGAAGCTTTCTTT.

The chain uses TRBV19 and TRBJ1-5, with D tentatively TRBD1 (5 bases). The ends were cut back, 2 bases at V and 7 bases at J, with 15 bases in the middle. The CDR3 runs 15 residues. Germline CDR1 is LNHDA and CDR2 is SQIVND (reference sequence). The CDR3 protein is CASSISGQGGQPQHF. In nucleotides, the CDR3 is TGTGCCAGTAGTATATCCGGCCAGGGCGGCCAGCCCCAGCATTTT.

The chain is built from TRBV10-3 and TRBJ2-2; 7 nucleotides match TRBD2. The CDR3 sequence is 17 residues long. The germline V gene encodes CDR1 ENHRY and CDR2 SYGVKD. V was pared by 6 bases and J by 2 bases, with 12 bases of the junction left unmatched. CDR3 in amino acids: CAISGGGGSLNTGELFF. Here the CDR3 DNA reads TGTGCCATCAGCGGAGGTGGCGGGAGTCTTAACACCGGGGAGCTGTTTTTT.

Concerning this clone: Sequence at one end of the junction differs from germline and may be a read error. DNA for the CDR3: TGTGCCAGTAGTAACCCGGGACAGGGTTTAGGAGGTTTT. It yields the protein CASSNPGQGLGGF. V is TRBV19 and J is TRBJ1-3, with 9 bases aligning to TRBD1. CDR3 length: 13 residues. Germline values: CDR1 LNHDA, CDR2 SQIVND (reference sequence). The full variable domain, completed using reference TRBV19 and TRBJ1-3, is DGGITQSPKYLFRKEGQNVTLSCEQNLNHDAMYWYRQDPGQGLRLIYYSQIVNDFQKGDIAEGYSVSREKKESFPLTVTSAQKNPTAFYLCASSNPGQGLGGFGEGSWLTVV.

The chain is built from TRBV7-3 and TRBJ2-6, with no clear D. Germline lookup yields CDR1 SGHTA and CDR2 FQGTGA. Trimming left V 5 bases short and J 2 bases short, with 10 bases between. The CDR3 extends over 15 amino acids. This CDR3 reads CASSPSVTGANVLTF. The CDR3 DNA is TGTGCCAGCAGCCCGAGTGTAACTGGGGCCAACGTCCTGACTTTC.

This clone has just one count. V usage is TRBV7-6 and J usage is TRBJ2-5, with D tentatively TRBD2 (5 bases). Germline CDR1 SGHVS, CDR2 FNYEAQ. The CDR3 sequence is 14 residues long. The V end was cut by 4 bases, the J end by 4 bases, with 13 bases between. As DNA, the CDR3 is TGTGCCAGCAGCTCCCAAGAACTAGTAGAGACCCAGTACTTC. Encoded protein: CASSSQELVETQYF.

This clone has ten or more counts. The rearrangement links TRBV10-1 to TRBJ2-7; D uncertain. V lost 0 bases and J lost 1, with 10 bases in between. Germline loops: CDR1 WNHNN, CDR2 SYGVQD (reference sequence). The CDR3 loop spans 15 amino acids. Here the CDR3 reads CASSESSHRSYEQYF. The CDR3 DNA follows: TGCGCCAGCAGTGAGTCGAGTCACAGATCCTACGAGCAGTACTTC.

The gene calls are TRBV12-3 or TRBV12-4 and TRBJ2-5; a possible D gene is TRBD2 (5 bases). CDR3 length: 13 residues. Trimming took off 6 bases at V and 5 bases at J, with 13 bases between the two ends. The CDR3 nucleotides read TGTGCCAGCAGCCCCCGAGCGGCTGAGACCCAGTACTTC. Translation gives CASSPRAAETQYF.